This entry is about one TCR beta chain. This entry belongs to a study of blood T cell repertoires in COVID-19. Study-level information: Samples came from the United States, Italy and Spain, spanning acute and convalescent COVID-19. Sources were T cells, B-cell-depleted T cells, or PBMCs; the material itself was cDNA or gDNA.

Enrolled during active infection, Seattle patients were then followed longitudinally. CDR1 and CDR2 (germline): SGHTA, FQGNSA. The CDR3 contains 16 residues. Unmatched junction bases numbered 7, after V lost 4 bases and J lost 4 bases. In the original processing: Cell counts per sample came from amplifying reference gene primers. Profiling relied on immunoSEQ multiplex PCR, and the TCRdb table lists in-frame clones only, not all of them. That table supplies the V and J calls and clone size; D and trimming were determined from the DNA. This table holds 250,000 or so clones, approximately 91% found once.

This TCR came from a man aged 25 to 40 with COVID-19, enrolled during active disease. Sequencing was done on a sample of peripheral blood. The V gene is TRBV7-2, the J gene TRBJ2-2; TRBD1 matches at 9 bases. The CDR3 DNA follows: TGTGCCAGCAGCTATTACAGGGGGCTTGGCACCGGGGAGCTGTTTTTT. Translating gives CASSYYRGLGTGELFF.